Below, 21 T cell receptor beta chains from the same sample are listed, as sequenced in a study of naive and memory T cell subsets. Regarding the study as a whole: Especially in CD8 cells, naive repertoires contained a few larger clonotypes, possibly CD45RA-re-expressing memory cells.

These receptors have no known antigen. An equimolar mix of two oligonucleotides served as the beta constant-region primer for TRBC1 and TRBC2. Ligated cDNA was amplified by four rounds of PCR with nested alpha and beta constant-region primers and SP2. TCRdb recomputed calls from the UMI-ligation and nested PCR reads with MiXCR, one row per CDR3 protein. The sample carries roughly 99,000 distinct CDR3 sequences, 11% recorded once. Sequences were obtained from naive CD4+ T cells from blood. These receptors came from a human donor in good health.

The chain employs TRBV7-2 and TRBJ2-1; TRBD2 matches at 13 bases. Germline V gene data show CDR1 as SGHTA and CDR2 as FQGNSA. V lost 5 bases, J lost 0 bases, and 13 bases stayed unmatched. The CDR3 sequence is 20 residues long. The CDR3 bases are TGTGCCAGCAGCAAACCCGGGACTAGCGGGACGCTTAGCTCCTACAATGAGCAGTTCTTC. Translated, it gives CASSKPGTSGTLSSYNEQFF. The whole variable domain, remainder taken from reference TRBV7-2 and TRBJ2-1, is GAGVSQSPSNKVTEKGKDVELRCDPISGHTALYWYRQSLGQGLEFLIYFQGNSAPDKSGLPSDRFSAERTGGSVSTLTIQRTQQEDSAVYLCASSKPGTSGTLSSYNEQFFGPGTRLTVL.

This clonotype was counted at least ten times. The CDR3 coding sequence is TGCGCCAGCAGAATTGCGGGACAGGGGTTCAATGAGCAGTTCTTC. This encodes CASRIAGQGFNEQFF. The chain uses TRBV5-1 and TRBJ2-1, with 10 bases aligning to TRBD1. From germline, CDR1 is SGHRS and CDR2 YFSETQ. V gave up 5 bases and J gave up 6 bases; unmatched junction bases: 8. This CDR3 is built from 15 residues.

The V call is TRBV20-1, the J call TRBJ2-3; D unclear. The CDR3 contains 14 residues. Germline V CDR1 and CDR2: DFQATT, SNEGSKA (reference sequence). V lost 3 bases to trimming and J lost 2 bases, with 12 bases between them. The CDR3 DNA reads as TGCAGTGCTAGCTCGGAACCCCCCACAGATACGCAGTATTTT. Its protein is CSASSEPPTDTQYF.

The chain carries TRBV12-3 or TRBV12-4 and TRBJ2-1; D is perhaps TRBD2 (5 bases). V lost 0 bases and J 6 bases, leaving 9 bases between the germline ends. The CDR3 is made up of 14 amino acids. The CDR3 region is CASSLAGTSNEQFF. CDR3 DNA sequence: TGTGCCAGCAGTTTAGCGGGTACTAGCAATGAGCAGTTCTTC.

V gene TRBV20-1 combines with J gene TRBJ1-2; D call uncertain. V lost 6 bases, J lost 1 base, and 12 bases lay in between. The CDR3 is 13 residues long. CDR1 and CDR2 from the germline V gene are DFQATT and SNEGSKA (reference sequence). This CDR3 is CSARPGRNYGYTF. CDR3 bases: TGCAGTGCCCGACCTGGCCGTAACTATGGCTACACCTTC.

This clonotype occurred a few times. The rearrangement links TRBV12-3 or TRBV12-4 to TRBJ2-7; either TRBD1 or TRBD2 may supply D (6 bases each). The V gene lost 6 bases and the J gene lost 6 bases, with 15 bases spanning the gap. This CDR3 comprises 13 residues. CDR3 coding DNA: TGTGCCAGCAGCCGCCCGGGGGCGGGCGAGCAGTACTTC. Translating gives CASSRPGAGEQYF.

The sample holds a few counts of this clonotype. V and J are TRBV3-1 and TRBJ2-1; D may be TRBD1 (5 bases). In germline, CDR1 is LGHDT, CDR2 YNNKEL (reference sequence). This CDR3 region has 16 residues. Trimming took off 1 base at V and 2 bases at J, with 12 bases between the two ends. The CDR3 nucleotides read TGTGCCAGCAGCCAAGGGGTACAGGCGCCCTACAATGAGCAGTTCTTC. This encodes CASSQGVQAPYNEQFF.

This clonotype has just a few counts. V usage is TRBV12-3 or TRBV12-4 and J usage is TRBJ2-4; no clear D. This CDR3 comprises 15 residues. With 5 bases removed from V and 3 bases from J, the gap between germline ends came to 14 bases. The CDR3 DNA follows: TGTGCCAGCAGTCGATCCGATTCGGGCAAAAACATTCAGTACTTC. It is translated as CASSRSDSGKNIQYF.

This clonotype was seen more than once but under ten times. Here the CDR3 reads CASSTGTVLIHTQYF. The CDR3 DNA reads as TGTGCCAGCAGCACCGGGACAGTCCTAATACATACGCAGTATTTT. The chain combines TRBV12-3 or TRBV12-4 with TRBJ2-3; 7 positions agree with TRBD1. The ends lost 6 bases at V and 7 bases at J; junction bases unmatched: 13. The CDR3 sequence is 15 residues long.

This rearrangement joins TRBV29-1 to TRBJ1-2; 8 bases are a match to TRBD1. Germline V lookup: CDR1 SQVTM, CDR2 ANQGSEA. The CDR3 contains 12 residues. J was trimmed by 5 bases and V by 7 bases; bases with no gene match: 6. CDR3 sequence: CSERTGPYGYTF. CDR3 bases: TGCAGCGAGAGGACAGGGCCGTATGGCTACACCTTC.

The chain couples TRBV12-2 to TRBJ1-5; TRBD1 is the table's D call, not checked against the DNA. TRBV12-2 is assigned pseudogene status. CDR3 length equals 13 residues. This chain's CDR3 is CASRFQGYQPQHF. CDR3 in DNA: TGTGCAAGTCGCTTCCAGGGGTATCAGCCCCAGCATTTT.

CDR3 amino acids: CASRRDNEQFF. CDR3 sequence (DNA): TGTGCCAGCAGGAGGGACAATGAGCAGTTCTTC. V usage is TRBV6-4 and J usage is TRBJ2-1; possibly TRBD2 for D (5 bases). Trimming stripped 6 bases from V and 5 bases from J, with 5 bases between. The CDR3 runs to 11 residues. Germline values: CDR1 MRHNA, CDR2 SNTAGT.

The rearrangement links TRBV20-1 to TRBJ2-7, with 11 bases matching TRBD1. This CDR3 comprises 18 residues. CDR1 is DFQATT, CDR2 SNEGSKA, per germline (reference sequence). The V and J ends lost 3 bases and 1 base, in that order; junction bases with no gene match: 14. The chain's CDR3 is CSARGPPHRDRGSYEQYF. The DNA for the CDR3 is TGCAGTGCTAGGGGCCCCCCGCACCGGGACAGGGGGTCCTACGAGCAGTACTTC.

This clonotype has a handful of counts. The chain joins TRBV14 to TRBJ2-1; TRBD1 matches at 7 bases. The CDR3 is 13 amino acids. Germline V gene data show CDR1 as SGHDN and CDR2 as FVKESK. The junction had 4 bases not matched to a gene; V was cut back by 4 bases and J by 7 bases. CDR3 region: CASSRQGRNEQFF. The DNA for the CDR3 is TGTGCCAGCAGCCGACAGGGAAGGAATGAGCAGTTCTTC.

The V and J genes are TRBV6-5 and TRBJ2-3, with 7 bases identical to TRBD1. The trim removed 6 bases at V and 2 bases at J, leaving 5 bases unmatched. The CDR3 consists of 14 residues. Looked up from germline, CDR1 is MNHEY and CDR2 is SVGAGI. This CDR3 reads CASSRTGNTDTQYF. The CDR3 DNA reads as TGTGCCAGCAGCCGGACAGGAAACACAGATACGCAGTATTTT.

The gene calls are TRBV10-3 and TRBJ1-2, with D perhaps matching TRBD1 (6 bases). Germline CDR1 reads ENHRY; CDR2 reads SYGVKD. V was clipped by 8 bases and J by 7 bases, with 14 bases between them. The CDR3 is 12 amino acids. CDR3 coding DNA: TGTGCCATCTTAGGGGGGTATTCTGGCTACACCTTC. It specifies CAILGGYSGYTF.

The chain is built from TRBV6-2 or TRBV6-3 and TRBJ2-7; 8 bases agree with TRBD2. The germline gives CDR1 MNHEY, CDR2 SVGEGT. After removal of 4 bases from V and 3 bases from J, the junction contained 5 bases not matched to a gene. The CDR3 runs 14 residues. The CDR3 here is CASSLSGRGYEQYF. In DNA form, the CDR3 reads TGTGCCAGCAGTTTGAGCGGGAGAGGCTACGAGCAGTACTTC.

There are a few counts of this clonotype. The rearrangement uses TRBV30 and TRBJ2-2, with a weak D call TRBD1 (6 bases). This CDR3 is 14 amino acids long. The germline V and J ends were trimmed by 4 bases and 3 bases, with 12 bases remaining between them. CDR1 is GTSNPN and CDR2 is SVGIG in the germline V gene (reference sequence). In DNA form, the CDR3 reads TGTGCCTGGAATACAGGGTTGGACACCGGGGAGCTGTTTTTT. Translated: CAWNTGLDTGELFF.

This clonotype was observed a few times. The chain employs TRBV6-2 or TRBV6-3 and TRBJ2-7; D not certain. The CDR3 has 16 amino acids. Trimming removed 2 bases at V and 0 bases at J, with 14 bases between. Germline V gene lookup returns CDR1 MNHEY and CDR2 SVGEGT. The CDR3 DNA follows: TGTGCCAGCAGTTACCCCGGACGGCCCAGCTCCTACGAGCAGTACTTC. This encodes CASSYPGRPSSYEQYF.

This clonotype was recorded at least ten times. The chain links TRBV20-1 to TRBJ1-5, with D perhaps TRBD1 (5 bases). This CDR3 has 14 amino acids. Germline assignment: CDR1 DFQATT and CDR2 SNEGSKA (reference sequence). Trimming pared 0 bases from V and 0 bases from J, leaving 6 bases between. The CDR3 here is CSARDQGSNQPQHF. The DNA for the CDR3 is TGCAGTGCTAGAGATCAGGGTAGCAATCAGCCCCAGCATTTT.

The sample holds many counts of this clonotype. V usage is TRBV5-1 and J usage is TRBJ2-3, with D uncertain. Germline CDR1 SGHRS, CDR2 YFSETQ. This CDR3 region has 13 residues. V was trimmed by 4 bases and J by 2 bases, leaving 8 bases between them. CDR3: CASSGSPTDTQYF. The CDR3 nucleotides are TGCGCCAGCAGCGGCAGCCCCACAGATACGCAGTATTTT.